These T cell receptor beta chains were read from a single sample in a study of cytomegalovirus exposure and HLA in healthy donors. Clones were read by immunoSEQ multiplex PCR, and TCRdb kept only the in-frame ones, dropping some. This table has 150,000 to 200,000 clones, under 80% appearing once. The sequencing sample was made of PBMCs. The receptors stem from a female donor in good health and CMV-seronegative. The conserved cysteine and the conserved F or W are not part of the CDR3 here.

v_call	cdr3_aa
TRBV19	ASSIMQGKIAAKNIQY
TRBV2	ASRERYEQY
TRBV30	ALTSGNTDTQY
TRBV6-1	ASIPGSTSNYGYT
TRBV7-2	ASSFQGGTEAF
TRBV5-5	ASSTSRGDGGYT
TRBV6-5	ASRRGLVNYGYT
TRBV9	ASSDRGGEKLF
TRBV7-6	ASSSGTSGTSATQY
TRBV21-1	ASSASGDSPYSNQPQH
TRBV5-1	ASSRTSGSGGELF
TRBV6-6	ASRPGTGANYGYT
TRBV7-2	ASSLGGGGTGELF
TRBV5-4	ASSWQTGFNSPLH
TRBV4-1	ASSRGQNTGELF
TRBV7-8	ASSEMLAGGRGTQY
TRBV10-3	AIRGGSYNEQF
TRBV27	ASSLEGRLDGYT
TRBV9	ASSANNGGGITQY
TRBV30	ASGERQETQY
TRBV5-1	ASSFISGGVGEQF
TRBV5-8	ASSPGQLSNQPQH
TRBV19	ASSTLGRAGGRETQY
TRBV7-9	ASSGAFSGVPYNEQF
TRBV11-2	ASSFKPQH
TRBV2	ASAVRAGTSGYTDTQY
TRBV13	ASSFSSGRATYNEQF
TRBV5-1	ASSQTDGRGSAYEQY
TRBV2	ASPEGRTGPSGANVLT
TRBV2	ASTLHGGGQGSTEAF
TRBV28	ASRTQGQIYEQY
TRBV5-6	ASREQGFDYGYT
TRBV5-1	ASSYLGQGNNEQY
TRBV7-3	ASSVTGLAVRDTQY
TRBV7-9	ASSLVGANNSPLH
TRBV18	ASSRGLAGDYEQY
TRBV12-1	ASSFVSGYNSPLH
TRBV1	TSSQASKASNAKNIQY
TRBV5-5	ASSLGQAPEAF
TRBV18	ASSTRTGNDEAF
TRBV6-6	ASSFEATEQY
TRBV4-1	ASSQVAAGGPDTQY
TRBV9	ASSVGGEGADNEQF
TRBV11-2	ASSIGLNEKLF
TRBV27	ASGPGNNYGYT
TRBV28	ASRRQGRTDTQY
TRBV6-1	ASISRGGGTEAF
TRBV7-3	ASSPSGSQETQY
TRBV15	ATSRARSYEQY
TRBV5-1	ASSLGGGSNYGYT
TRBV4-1	ASSQYRGGYEQY
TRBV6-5	ASRGDRGTYEQY
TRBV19	ASSYATKNIQY
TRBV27	ASSSAGPGELF